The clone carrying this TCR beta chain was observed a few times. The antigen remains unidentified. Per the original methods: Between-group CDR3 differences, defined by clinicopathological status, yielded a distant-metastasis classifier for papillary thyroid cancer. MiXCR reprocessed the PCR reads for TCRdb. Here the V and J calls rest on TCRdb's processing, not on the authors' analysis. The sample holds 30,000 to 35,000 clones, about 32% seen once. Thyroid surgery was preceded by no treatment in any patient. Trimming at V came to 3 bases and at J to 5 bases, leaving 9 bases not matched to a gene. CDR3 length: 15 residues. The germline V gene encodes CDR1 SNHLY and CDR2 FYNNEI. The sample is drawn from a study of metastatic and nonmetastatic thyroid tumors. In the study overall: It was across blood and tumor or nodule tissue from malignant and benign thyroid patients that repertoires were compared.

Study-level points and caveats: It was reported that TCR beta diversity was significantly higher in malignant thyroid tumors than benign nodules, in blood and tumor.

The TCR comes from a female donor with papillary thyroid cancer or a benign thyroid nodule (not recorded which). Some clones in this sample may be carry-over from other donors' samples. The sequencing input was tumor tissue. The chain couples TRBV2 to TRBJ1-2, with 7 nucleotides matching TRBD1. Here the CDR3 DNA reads TGTGCCAGCAGTGAGGGAGGGGGCCGGGGGTATGGCTACACCTTC. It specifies CASSEGGGRGYGYTF.